This is a list of T cell receptor beta chains from one sample in a study of human T cells and chemical hapten exposure. TCRdb ran MiXCR on the RACE reads and lists one entry per CDR3 protein. The sample lists some 200,000 distinct CDR3 sequences; approximately 29% were seen once. The specimen was whole blood, collected in connection with sensitization to the hapten diphenylcyclopropenone (DPC). The receptors shown here come from a woman aged 25 to 39 with alopecia areata. Some clones in this sample may be carry-over from other donors' samples. Each CDR3 is given with its conserved first and last residue. D genes are given only for firm matches. Clone size is given for some rows only: seen once, a few or many times, or a class if the clone is expanded.

TRBV20-1	.	TRBJ2-3	TRBD2	CSARGARASGADTQYF	TGCAGTGCTAGAGGCGCCCGGGCTAGCGGGGCGGATACGCAGTATTTT
TRBV25-1	.	TRBJ2-2	.	CASSEYISGAGELFF	TGTGCCAGCAGTGAATATATTTCGGGAGCCGGGGAGCTGTTTTTT
TRBV29-1	few	TRBJ2-7	TRBD2	CSVALAGTLYEQYF	TGCAGCGTTGCGCTAGCGGGGACGCTATACGAGCAGTACTTC
TRBV5-5	.	TRBJ2-5	.	CASSRAVTLQETQYF	TGTGCCAGCAGCCGAGCGGTTACCCTGCAAGAGACCCAGTACTTC
TRBV29-1	few	TRBJ2-2	.	CSVGRELFF	TGCAGCGTTGGCAGGGAGCTGTTTTTT
TRBV28	many	TRBJ1-2	.	CASSRFYGYTF	TGTGCCAGCAGTCGGTTCTATGGCTACACCTTC
TRBV27	few	TRBJ1-6	TRBD1	CASRPGQGRASSYNSPLHF	TGTGCCAGCAGGCCGGGACAGGGGAGGGCAAGCTCCTATAATTCACCCCTCCACTTT
TRBV6-5	few	TRBJ1-4	.	CASSYAGTGNEKLFF	TGTGCCAGCAGTTACGCCGGGACGGGAAATGAAAAACTGTTTTTT
TRBV29-1	few	TRBJ2-5	TRBD2	CSAGLAATGTQYF	TGCAGCGCAGGACTAGCCGCTACGGGGACCCAGTACTTC
TRBV29-1	.	TRBJ2-5	.	CSVALPGQLQETQYF	TGCAGCGTCGCCCTGCCGGGGCAGTTACAAGAGACCCAGTACTTC
TRBV7-8	.	TRBJ2-5	.	CASSLLRIQETQYF	TGTGCCAGCAGCTTATTACGGATCCAAGAGACCCAGTACTTC
TRBV20-1	few	TRBJ2-7	TRBD2	CSAYPTSGGGDEQYF	TGCAGTGCCTACCCGACTAGCGGGGGAGGGGACGAGCAGTACTTC
TRBV28	.	TRBJ1-1	TRBD1	CASALQGQNTEAFF	TGTGCCAGCGCATTACAGGGGCAGAACACTGAAGCTTTCTTT
TRBV7-9	.	TRBJ1-2	.	CASSKPEISYGYTF	TGTGCCAGCAGCAAGCCCGAGATCTCCTATGGCTACACCTTC
TRBV6-1	.	TRBJ1-1	.	CASSEAGRGEAFF	TGTGCCAGCAGTGAAGCGGGCAGGGGTGAAGCTTTCTTT
TRBV7-2	many	TRBJ2-4	.	CASSSGEVGIQYF	TGTGCCAGCAGTTCAGGGGAGGTTGGCATTCAGTACTTC